This TCR beta chain was recorded in a study of beta chain features in type 1 diabetes. Study details: Age, gender and cell yields were alike across patients and healthy donors. Summed over all samples, the examined sorted cells came to more than 85 million. Overall study findings and caveats: The naive, central memory and Treg TCRB repertoires showed an apparent similarity that was greater among patients than among healthy donors. In all four CD4+ subsets, TCRB CDR3 length was significantly, moderately reduced in type 1 diabetes.

V lost 6 bases to trimming and J lost 2 bases, with 7 bases between them. The CDR3 has 12 amino acids. CDR1 is MNHNS and CDR2 is SASEGT in the germline V gene. This clone was detected a few times. As yet, its antigen is unknown. Sampling consisted of one heparinised blood draw per donor, averaging about 116 mL. Reverse transcribing all isolated RNA meant expressed TCRB transcripts were sequenced. The protocol was immunoSEQ multiplex PCR, while the TCRdb copy is restricted to in-frame clones and leaves out a portion. The repertoire holds some 360,000 clones, with 8.5% to 10% as singletons. This receptor was obtained from a man aged 30 to 45 with type 1 diabetes. The chain employs TRBV6-1 and TRBJ1-2, with D maybe TRBD1 (5 bases). The sequenced sample was central memory CD4+ T cells from blood. The CDR3 loop reads CASRQENYGYTF. CDR3 nucleotide sequence: TGTGCCAGCAGACAGGAAAACTATGGCTACACCTTC.